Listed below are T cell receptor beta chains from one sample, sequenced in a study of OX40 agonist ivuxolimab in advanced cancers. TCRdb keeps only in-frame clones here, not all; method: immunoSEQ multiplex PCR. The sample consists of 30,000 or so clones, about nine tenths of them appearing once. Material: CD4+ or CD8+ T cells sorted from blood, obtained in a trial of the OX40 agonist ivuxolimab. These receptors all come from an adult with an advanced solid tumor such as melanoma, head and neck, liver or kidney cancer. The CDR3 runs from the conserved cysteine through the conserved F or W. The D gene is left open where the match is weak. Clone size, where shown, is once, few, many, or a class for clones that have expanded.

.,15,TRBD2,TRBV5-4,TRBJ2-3,CASSFLAGAPDTQYF,TGTGCCAGCAGCTTTTTGGCGGGAGCGCCAGATACGCAGTATTTT
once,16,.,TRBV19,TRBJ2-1,CASSIGPPSSYNEQFF,TGTGCCAGTAGTATAGGACCCCCTAGCTCCTACAATGAGCAGTTCTTC
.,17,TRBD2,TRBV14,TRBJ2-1,CASSLRLAGALGNEQFF,TGTGCCAGCAGCCTAAGACTAGCGGGAGCCCTCGGGAATGAGCAGTTCTTC
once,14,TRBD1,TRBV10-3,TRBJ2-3,CAISEQGSTDTQYF,TGTGCCATCAGTGAACAGGGGAGCACAGATACGCAGTATTTT
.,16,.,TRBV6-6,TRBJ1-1,CASSYSTGPLFVEAFF,TGTGCCAGCAGTTACTCGACAGGACCCCTCTTCGTCGAAGCTTTCTTT
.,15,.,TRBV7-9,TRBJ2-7,CASSLVVGGSYEQYF,TGTGCCAGCAGCTTAGTAGTGGGAGGCTCCTACGAGCAGTACTTC
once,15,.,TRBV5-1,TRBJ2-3,CASSLNGRYTDTQYF,TGCGCCAGCAGCCTGAACGGCCGATACACAGATACGCAGTATTTT
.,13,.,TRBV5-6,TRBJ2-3,CASSPEIGDTQYF,TGTGCCAGCAGCCCGGAGATTGGTGATACGCAGTATTTT
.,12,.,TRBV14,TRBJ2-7,CASSQISYEQYF,TGTGCCAGCAGCCAGATTAGCTACGAGCAGTACTTC
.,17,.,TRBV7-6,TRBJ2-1,CASSLSLWRSDYNEQFF,TGTGCCAGCAGCTTAAGTCTCTGGCGGAGCGACTACAATGAGCAGTTCTTC
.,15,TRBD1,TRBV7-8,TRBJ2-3,CASSGTGFGTDTQYF,TGTGCCAGCAGCGGGACAGGGTTTGGAACAGATACGCAGTATTTT
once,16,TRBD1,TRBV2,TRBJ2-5,CANRGLGQGRQETQYF,TGTGCCAACAGGGGATTAGGACAGGGGCGCCAAGAGACCCAGTACTTC
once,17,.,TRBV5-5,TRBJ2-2,CASSRKVTLINTGELFF,TGTGCCAGCAGCAGAAAGGTTACTCTCATAAACACCGGGGAGCTGTTTTTT
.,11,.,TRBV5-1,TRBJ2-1,CASSLNHEQFF,TGCGCCAGCAGCTTGAACCATGAGCAGTTCTTC
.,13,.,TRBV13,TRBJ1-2,CASSLGHNYGYTF,TGTGCCAGCAGCTTAGGCCATAACTATGGCTACACCTTC
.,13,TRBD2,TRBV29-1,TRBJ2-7,CSVGPSGTYEQYF,TGCAGCGTTGGTCCTAGCGGTACCTACGAGCAGTACTTC
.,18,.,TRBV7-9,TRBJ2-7,CASSPPRAQVRIAHEQYF,TGTGCCAGCAGCCCCCCCCGGGCCCAGGTGAGGATAGCCCACGAGCAGTACTTC
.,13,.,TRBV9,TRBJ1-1,CASKSELNTEAFF,TGTGCCAGTAAGTCAGAACTGAACACTGAAGCTTTCTTT
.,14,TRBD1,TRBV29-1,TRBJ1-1,CSVEGDRESTEAFF,TGCAGCGTTGAAGGGGACAGGGAGAGCACTGAAGCTTTCTTT
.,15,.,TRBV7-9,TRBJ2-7,CASSLLTSINYEQYF,TGTGCCAGCAGCTTATTAACATCCATCAACTACGAGCAGTACTTC
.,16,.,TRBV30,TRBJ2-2,CAWISPGTPYTGELFF,TGTGCCTGGATATCCCCCGGGACACCTTACACCGGGGAGCTGTTTTTT
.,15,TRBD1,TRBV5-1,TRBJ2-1,CASSFRDRGYDEQFF,TGCGCCAGCAGCTTCCGGGACAGGGGTTATGATGAGCAGTTCTTC
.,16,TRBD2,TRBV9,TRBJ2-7,CASSAGLAGFSYEQYF,TGTGCCAGCAGCGCCGGACTAGCGGGGTTCTCCTACGAGCAGTACTTC
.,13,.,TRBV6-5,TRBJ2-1,CASSHGAGWEQFF,TGTGCCAGCAGCCACGGGGCGGGTTGGGAGCAGTTCTTC
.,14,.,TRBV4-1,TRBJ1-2,CASSQDRFNYGYTF,TGCGCCAGCAGCCAAGACAGATTTAACTATGGCTACACCTTC
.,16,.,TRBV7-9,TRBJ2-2,CASSPRDSPYAGELFF,TGTGCCAGCAGCCCGAGAGACTCCCCGTACGCCGGGGAGCTGTTTTTT
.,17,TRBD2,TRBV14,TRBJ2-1,CASSQGTSGPSYNEQFF,TGTGCCAGCAGCCAAGGGACTAGCGGGCCCTCCTACAATGAGCAGTTCTTC
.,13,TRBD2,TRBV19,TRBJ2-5,CASRETSAETQYF,TGTGCCAGTAGGGAGACTAGCGCCGAGACCCAGTACTTC
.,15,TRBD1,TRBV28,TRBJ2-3,CASSLAQGASDTQYF,TGTGCCAGCAGTTTAGCACAGGGGGCATCAGATACGCAGTATTTT
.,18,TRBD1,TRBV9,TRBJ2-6,CASSVARRQGPGANVLTF,TGTGCCAGCAGCGTAGCTAGGAGACAGGGACCCGGGGCCAACGTCCTGACTTTC
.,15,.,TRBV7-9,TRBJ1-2,CASSLPLNTNYGYTF,TGTGCCAGCAGCCTACCCCTTAATACTAACTATGGCTACACCTTC
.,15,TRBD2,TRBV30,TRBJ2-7,CAWSVGTSGAYEQYF,TGTGCCTGGAGTGTAGGGACTAGCGGGGCCTACGAGCAGTACTTC
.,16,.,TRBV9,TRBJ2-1,CASSEADRLTYNEQFF,TGTGCCAGCAGCGAAGCGGACAGACTTACCTACAATGAGCAGTTCTTC
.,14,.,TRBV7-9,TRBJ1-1,CASSLEGVFTEAFF,TGTGCCAGCAGCTTAGAAGGGGTGTTTACTGAAGCTTTCTTT
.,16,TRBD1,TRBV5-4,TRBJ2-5,CASSSLRGQGQETQYF,TGTGCCAGCAGCTCCCTCAGGGGACAGGGCCAAGAGACCCAGTACTTC
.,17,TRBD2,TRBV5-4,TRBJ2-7,CASSLSTFSGRGSSQYF,TGTGCCAGCAGCTTGTCTACCTTTAGCGGGAGGGGGTCGTCGCAGTACTTC
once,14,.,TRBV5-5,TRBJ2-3,CASSLILGLDTQYF,TGTGCCAGCAGCTTGATACTGGGCCTCGATACGCAGTATTTT
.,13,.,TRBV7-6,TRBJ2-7,CASSIGNYYEQYF,TGTGCCAGCAGCATCGGAAACTACTACGAGCAGTACTTC
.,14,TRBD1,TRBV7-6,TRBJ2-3,CASSPHTGEDTQYF,TGTGCCAGCAGCCCCCACACAGGGGAGGATACGCAGTATTTT
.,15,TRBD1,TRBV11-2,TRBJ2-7,CASSTLDRAGYEQYF,TGTGCCAGCAGCACCCTGGACAGGGCTGGGTACGAGCAGTACTTC
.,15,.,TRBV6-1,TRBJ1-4,CASSEGVATNEKLFF,TGTGCCAGCAGTGAGGGAGTGGCAACTAATGAAAAACTGTTTTTT
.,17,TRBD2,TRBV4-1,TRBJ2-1,CASSQVLLAGGENEQFF,TGCGCCAGCAGCCAAGTATTACTAGCGGGGGGGGAGAATGAGCAGTTCTTC
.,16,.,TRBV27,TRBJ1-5,CASSLLGRATNQPQHF,TGTGCCAGCAGTCTGTTGGGCCGGGCTACTAATCAGCCCCAGCATTTT
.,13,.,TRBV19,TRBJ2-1,CASSADPYNEQFF,TGTGCCAGTAGTGCAGACCCCTACAATGAGCAGTTCTTC
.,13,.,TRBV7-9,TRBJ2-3,CASRDGGTDTQYF,TGTGCCAGCAGAGATGGCGGCACAGATACGCAGTATTTT
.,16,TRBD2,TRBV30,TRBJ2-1,CAWSVLRTSGYNEQFF,TGTGCCTGGAGTGTACTACGGACTAGCGGCTACAATGAGCAGTTCTTC
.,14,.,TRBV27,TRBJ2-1,CASSQGSSYNEQFF,TGTGCCAGCAGTCAGGGAAGCTCCTACAATGAGCAGTTCTTC
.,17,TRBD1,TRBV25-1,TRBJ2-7,CASSELGQSPGSYEQYF,TGTGCCAGCAGTGAATTGGGACAGAGTCCCGGTTCCTACGAGCAGTACTTC
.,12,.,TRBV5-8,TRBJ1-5,CASSLTNQPQHF,TGTGCCAGCAGCTTGACCAATCAGCCCCAGCATTTT
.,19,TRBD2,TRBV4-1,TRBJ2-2,CASSLMGPALAGDTGELFF,TGCGCCAGCAGCCTAATGGGCCCGGCGCTAGCGGGAGACACCGGGGAGCTGTTTTTT
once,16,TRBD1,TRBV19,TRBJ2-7,CASSIGTGGITYEQYF,TGTGCCAGTAGTATCGGGACAGGGGGCATCACCTACGAGCAGTACTTC
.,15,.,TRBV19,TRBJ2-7,CASSIGTGPGYEQYF,TGTGCCAGTAGTATAGGTACGGGCCCGGGCTACGAGCAGTACTTC
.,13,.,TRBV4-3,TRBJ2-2,CASSPTNTGELFF,TGCGCCAGCAGCCCCACCAATACCGGGGAGCTGTTTTTT
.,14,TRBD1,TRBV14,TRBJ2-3,CASSGQGNADTQYF,TGTGCCAGCAGCGGACAGGGTAACGCAGATACGCAGTATTTT
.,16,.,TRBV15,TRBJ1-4,CATSREGGGSNEKLFF,TGTGCCACCAGCAGAGAGGGTGGGGGGTCCAATGAAAAACTGTTTTTT